This T cell receptor beta chain comes out of a study of regulatory T cells in long-lasting Graves disease (dated by TCRdb to about 2021). Regarding the complete study: Patients with newly diagnosed Graves' disease had been on antithyroid drugs for under 3 months. Persistent Graves' disease patients were compared with newly diagnosed Graves' disease patients by peripheral blood TCR sequencing and RNA sequencing. The study was conducted in China and was registered as a clinical trial. A total of approximately 35 samples underwent TCR sequencing: roughly 13 from persistent and around 20 from newly diagnosed Graves' disease patients.

The sample's time point label, decoded: newly diagnosed GD, antithyroid drugs for less than 3 months. For both TCR sequencing and RNA sequencing, RNA was extracted from PBMCs in TRIzol. Graves' disease was diagnosed according to American Thyroid Association guidelines. Patients for the study were recruited at an endocrinology department in Xi'an, China. From each patient, approximately 10 milliliters of peripheral blood was collected into an EDTA anticoagulant tube. PBMCs were isolated by Ficoll Paque Plus density gradient separation without further T cell sorting. An Agilent 2100 Bioanalyzer and agarose gel were used to assess RNA quality, and a NanoDrop 2000 was used to measure RNA concentration. About this clonotype itself: Its antigen is still unknown. No much larger clone exists at a distance of one base, and base qualities are not known.

The study at large found these results: Compared with newly diagnosed patients, persistent Graves' disease patients had lower TCR Shannon entropy and fewer highly expanded clones, which suggests clonal expansion. The study examined only peripheral blood because the primary lesion, thyroid tissue, could not be accessed. As a limitation, the authors acknowledged that the small sample size may reduce accuracy. Only the TCR beta chain was sequenced and analyzed. More public clonotypes were shared among persistent patients (under 3,000) than among newly diagnosed patients (over 900). TRBV28, TRBJ1-2 and TRBJ2-5 were preferentially used in persistent disease, while TRBV20-1 and TRBJ2-1 were favored in newly diagnosed disease.

Library preparation was by multiplex PCR. Sequencing relied on an Illumina HiSeq 4000. TCR beta libraries were built with iRepertoire HTBI primers and Arm-PCR amplification of CDR3 regions. Before sequencing, the PCR products underwent gel purification. Turning to the authors' computational methods: Gene usage analysis of CDR3 amino acid clonotypes used the 60 to 80 TRBV and approximately 13 TRBJ segments found across samples. COPE and FqMerger were used to merge filtered high-quality paired reads into contigs. BLAST was used to align contigs to IMGT TRBV, TRBD and TRBJ reference genes, and CDR3 was defined according to IMGT. Highly expanded clones were defined as clonotypes with a frequency above 0.1%. Shannon entropy served as the measure of repertoire diversity, while the Gini coefficient captured V-J evenness. A clonotype was considered public if more than one individual shared it. Starting from the raw public reads, TCRdb applied fastp trimming at Q25, assembled clones with MiXCR and retained in-frame beta chains. Entries that share a CDR3 protein sequence are merged under the most common genes and DNA. TCRdb, rather than the study authors, made the V and J calls. The table for this sample lists over 500,000 distinct CDR3 sequences; 16% of them were counted only once. Clones ranked in the top ten supply 15% to 20% of the sample.

The CDR3 runs 17 residues from the cysteine to the phenylalanine. Of the read, only the CDR3 DNA is kept; its 51 bases are in frame from base 1. Clipping removes 0 bases from V and 1 base from J, with 6 as the unmatched junction base count. Sequences SGHRS (CDR1) and YFSETQ (CDR2) are obtained from the germline V gene. This sample also appeared in a second study, on T cells in Graves' hyperthyroidism and ophthalmopathy. The second study reports: Graves' hyperthyroidism was defined as stable when no progression to ophthalmopathy occurred over 18 months of follow-up. The hyperthyroidism patients were between 18 and 65 years old and newly diagnosed, with a disease duration of less than 2 months. The study excluded patients with uncontrolled infections, other autoimmune diseases, pregnancy or lactation. Diagnoses relied on clinical symptoms, serum thyroxine and TRAb, thyroid ultrasound and orbital computed tomography. For the first round of RT-PCR on the TCR CDR3, the HTBI primer set was used together with the Qiagen OneStep RT-PCR kit. Blood samples also contained most of the expanded thyroid clonotypes (frequency above 0.001), which suggests that blood repertoires may reflect thyroid immune responses. In cross-validation, a model built on a 13 V-J signature told ophthalmopathy apart from stable hyperthyroidism with 85% to 90% sensitivity and 81% to 82% specificity, and in testing the same model reached 80%/75%. In validation, the model predicted progression to ophthalmopathy a median of about 6.8 months before onset, with about 64% sensitivity and roughly 73% specificity. To identify distinguishing TCR V-J signatures, a discovery cohort of 95 to 100 patients was used, comprising some 45 with Graves' ophthalmopathy and some 60 with stable Graves' hyperthyroidism. An independent validation cohort of under 20 hyperthyroidism patients and approximately 17 patients who later progressed to ophthalmopathy tested prospective prediction of ophthalmopathy. The 95 to 100 discovery patients were divided at random into training and test sets in a 7:3 ratio. The study also compared thyroid tissue and blood T-cell repertoires from roughly 6 Graves' hyperthyroidism patients. After sampling, hyperthyroidism patients received methimazole starting at 30 mg daily, and ophthalmopathy patients received high-dose intravenous methylprednisolone. The libraries were constructed in a second round of multiplex PCR and then size-selected and purified. Libraries were sequenced paired-end with 100 bp reads on an Illumina HiSeq2000. SOAPnuke was used to process the raw data, throwing out any read that contained adapters or uncalled bases, had a mean Phred below 15, or lacked an exact constant-primer or identifier match. COPE v1.2.5 was used to merge high-quality paired reads, and clonotypes were defined as unique nucleotide sequences. MiTCR v1.1 was used to align the clonotypes against IMGT TRBV, TRBD and TRBJ reference segments. Analysis was restricted to V-J combinations with a frequency above 0.0001, which covered just over 98% of repertoires. A TCS score was defined as the ratio between F50 (clonal expansion) and ExV (chaos), using BLOSUM62-based TCRdist between CDR3 peptides within each V-J. Welch's t-statistics and random forest reduced 500 to 650 V-J features to about 12, which were used in a naive Bayes classifier (R e1071). Sample size was not statistically predetermined, and investigators were not blinded to group allocation. According to the paper, TCR Vbeta CDR3 sequencing was carried out on around 140 peripheral blood samples, which came from under 50 ophthalmopathy, roughly 75 hyperthyroidism and roughly 17 progressor patients.

The origin of this receptor is a woman aged 25 to 39 with Graves disease. Donor details come from another sample of the same person, matched by shared clones. The material sequenced was peripheral blood mononuclear cells (PBMCs), taken at new diagnosis, from a patient treated with antithyroid drugs. The chain links TRBV5-1 with TRBJ2-2, with 7 bases aligning to TRBD1. The CDR3 reads CASSLGSGGQNTGELFF. The bases read TGCGCCAGCAGCTTGGGTTCAGGGGGTCAGAACACCGGGGAGCTGTTTTTT.